A selection of T cell receptor beta chains follows, all from one sample in a study of coeliac disease. TCRdb's table, derived via immunoSEQ multiplex PCR, lists solely in-frame clones and lacks some. The data show approximately 4,600 clones, approximately 69% seen once. The sequenced sample consisted of lymphocytes from the gut lamina propria. The receptors were gathered from a woman aged 35 to 49. Both conserved end residues are part of each CDR3. A D gene is named only where the DNA matches it firmly. A clone size is listed for some rows: how often the clone was seen (once, few, many), or a class if it is expanded.

clone size,D gene,J gene,V gene,CDR3 DNA,CDR3 protein
-,-,TRBJ1-4,TRBV30,TGTGCCTGGAGTGACGGGGTAGGCGGTGAAAAACTGTTTTTT,CAWSDGVGGEKLFF
-,-,TRBJ2-7,TRBV6-5,TGTGCCAGCAGTCGGCAAAGGGACAACTCCTACGAGCAGTACTTC,CASSRQRDNSYEQYF
once,TRBD1,TRBJ2-7,TRBV4-2,TGTGCCAGCAGCCTCCGGGACAGGGGCTACGAGCAGTACTTC,CASSLRDRGYEQYF
-,-,TRBJ2-1,TRBV7-9,TGTGCCAGCAGCTTAGTAACAGGGTCCTACAATGAGCAGTTCTTC,CASSLVTGSYNEQFF
-,TRBD1,TRBJ1-2,TRBV5-6,TGTGCCAGCAGCCCTGATCCCCAGGGGGCGGTTGGCTACACCTTC,CASSPDPQGAVGYTF
-,-,TRBJ2-3,TRBV4-1,TGCGCCAGCAGCCCCAGAGCGGGTACAAGCACAGATACGCAGTATTTT,CASSPRAGTSTDTQYF
-,TRBD2,TRBJ2-7,TRBV28,TGTGCCAGCAGGCCTACTAGCGGGAGCTCCTACGAGCAGTACTTC,CASRPTSGSSYEQYF
-,-,TRBJ1-1,TRBV19,TGTGCCAGTAGTATGGTAAGAGGAATATCCATGAACACTGAAGCTTTCTTT,CASSMVRGISMNTEAFF
-,-,TRBJ1-6,TRBV5-1,TGCGCCAGCAGCTTGGAGACACCGATGTCACCCCTCCACTTT,CASSLETPMSPLHF
-,-,TRBJ1-4,TRBV7-2,TGTGCCAGCAGTGTGAGGGAGAATGAAAAACTGTTTTTT,CASSVRENEKLFF
-,-,TRBJ1-5,TRBV5-8,TGTGCCAGCAGTGCGGGGCTTAACCAGCCCCAGCATTTT,CASSAGLNQPQHF
-,-,TRBJ2-3,TRBV5-4,TGTGCCAGCAGCTTGCCGGGGGCAGATACGCAGTATTTT,CASSLPGADTQYF
few,-,TRBJ1-1,TRBV5-1,TGCGCCAGCAGCTTAGACGACGGGGGGGGCACTGAAGCTTTCTTT,CASSLDDGGGTEAFF
-,-,TRBJ2-1,TRBV19,TGTGCCAGTAGTATCGTAGCGGTGGGTTCCTACAATGAGCAGTTCTTC,CASSIVAVGSYNEQFF
-,-,TRBJ1-4,TRBV28,TGTGCCAGCAGTTTAAGTGGCGAAAAACTGTTTTTT,CASSLSGEKLFF
few,-,TRBJ1-5,TRBV11-1,TGTGCCAGCAGCAAGGAAGACGGGACTAACCAGCATTTT,CASSKEDGTNQHF
-,TRBD1,TRBJ2-5,TRBV7-9,TGTGCCAGCAGCACCAGGACAGGGGGGTATGGAGAGACCCAGTACTTC,CASSTRTGGYGETQYF
-,TRBD1,TRBJ1-2,TRBV6-6,TGTGCCACCTCCCTCGGACAGGGAAATGGTGGCTACACCTTC,CATSLGQGNGGYTF
-,-,TRBJ2-7,TRBV7-2,TGTGCCAGCAGCTTAGCGTTCGGCGGGACTCCCTACGAGCAGTACTTC,CASSLAFGGTPYEQYF
-,TRBD2,TRBJ2-3,TRBV25-1,TGTGCCAGCAGTGAAATTGGGACTAGCGGGAGTAGCACAGATACGCAGTATTTT,CASSEIGTSGSSTDTQYF
-,-,TRBJ1-1,TRBV6-5,TGTGCCAGCAGGGACAGTTATACGAACACTGAAGCTTTCTTT,CASRDSYTNTEAFF
once,TRBD1,TRBJ1-1,TRBV29-1,TGCAGCGTTGAAGTCAACAGGGGGCAGGGCACTGAAGCTTTCTTT,CSVEVNRGQGTEAFF
once,-,TRBJ1-1,TRBV28,TGTGCCAGCAGATCCCCTACAGGGATATCTTTCTTT,CASRSPTGISFF
-,TRBD2,TRBJ2-7,TRBV4-2,TGTGCCAGCAGCCAGGCGGGAGGGGAGGGCTACGAGCAGTACTTC,CASSQAGGEGYEQYF
-,-,TRBJ2-7,TRBV7-9,TGTGCCAGCACCCCATCATCGGTCTCCGACGAGCAGTACTTC,CASTPSSVSDEQYF
-,-,TRBJ2-7,TRBV28,TGTGCCAGCAGTTCGGACTACTCACCCTACGAGCAGTACTTC,CASSSDYSPYEQYF
-,-,TRBJ2-2,TRBV7-3,TGTGCCAGCAGCCCCGGGGTCACATCTTACCGGGAGCTGTTTTTT,CASSPGVTSYRELFF
-,TRBD1,TRBJ2-2,TRBV10-1,TGCGCCAGCAGTCGGGACAGGGTGCGAACCGGGGAGCTGTTTTTT,CASSRDRVRTGELFF
-,TRBD1,TRBJ1-2,TRBV28,TGTGCCAGCAGCGAATTTGGGACAGGGGACTATGGCTACACCTTC,CASSEFGTGDYGYTF
-,-,TRBJ2-4,TRBV28,TGTGCCAGCAGTTTACAGGGGGCGGGGGAGAAAAACATTCAGTACTTC,CASSLQGAGEKNIQYF
once,TRBD1,TRBJ2-2,TRBV15,TGTGCCACCAGCAGAGTGGCTTCGCAGGGGGCCGGGGAGCTGTTTTTT,CATSRVASQGAGELFF
-,-,TRBJ2-1,TRBV5-1,TGCGCCAGCAGCCCTAGTAGCGGTACCTACAATGAGCAGTTCTTC,CASSPSSGTYNEQFF
-,-,TRBJ2-5,TRBV6-5,TGTGCCAGCAGCACCGATTTTAGACTAGTAGAGACCCAGTACTTC,CASSTDFRLVETQYF
once,-,TRBJ1-5,TRBV28,TGTGCCAGCAGTTCCCAGATCGTGATTAGCAATCAGCCCCAGCATTTT,CASSSQIVISNQPQHF
-,-,TRBJ2-3,TRBV28,TGTGCCAGCAGTTTAACGGCAGATACGCAGTATTTT,CASSLTADTQYF
-,-,TRBJ2-3,TRBV15,TGTGCCACCAGCAGAGATCCTAGCGGCACAGATACGCAGTATTTT,CATSRDPSGTDTQYF
-,-,TRBJ2-7,TRBV5-6,TGTGCCAGCAGCATTGAGGGCTACGAGCAGTACTTC,CASSIEGYEQYF
few,TRBD1,TRBJ1-2,TRBV6-1,TGTGCCAGCAGTGGACAGGGAGGCGGGCTTTGGTATGGCTACACCTTC,CASSGQGGGLWYGYTF
-,-,TRBJ2-1,TRBV19,TGTGCCAGTAGCCACACAAACTCCTACAATGAGCAGTTCTTC,CASSHTNSYNEQFF
-,-,TRBJ1-1,TRBV2,TGTGCCAGCAGTGTAGAGGGGAACACTGAAGCTTTCTTT,CASSVEGNTEAFF